Following are 30 T cell receptor beta chains from one sample sequenced in a study of cytomegalovirus exposure and HLA in healthy donors. PCR involved 60 Vbeta and 13 Jbeta primers. The repertoire was sequenced with immunoSEQ multiplex PCR; TCRdb's copy has only in-frame clones and lacks some. The repertoire has 95,000 to 110,000 clones, roughly 79% of them found once; the top ten carry roughly 6.2%. The sequenced sample consisted of PBMCs. The receptors were gathered from a man aged 55 to 70 in good health and CMV-seropositive.

V is TRBV23-1 and J is TRBJ2-7; TRBD1 matches at 7 bases. TRBV23-1 qualifies as an ORF whose function is uncertain. The CDR3 runs to 16 residues. J lost 0 bases, V lost 2 bases, and 7 bases had no gene match. CDR3 loop: CASSQPQGVSSYEQYF. The CDR3 DNA reads as TGCGCCAGCAGTCAACCTCAGGGGGTGAGCTCCTACGAGCAGTACTTC.

This chain connects TRBV4-3 to TRBJ1-1; a possible D gene is TRBD1 (6 bases). Germline CDR1 is LGHNA and CDR2 is YSLEER. Deletions cut 3 bases from V and 6 bases from J, with 11 bases between. The CDR3 runs to 13 residues. The CDR3 DNA follows: TGCGCCAGCAGCCAGAAGCAGGGGTCTGAAGCTTTCTTT. Protein: CASSQKQGSEAFF.

This chain uses TRBV19 with TRBJ2-1; tentative D call: TRBD1 (5 bases). Germline lookup yields CDR1 LNHDA and CDR2 SQIVND (reference sequence). V was cut by 5 bases and J by 7 bases, with 21 bases left in between. CDR3 length: 16 amino acids. CDR3 DNA sequence: TGTGCCAGTAGTCAAAATTCCAGGGTACTGTGGAATGAGCAGTTCTTC. As protein: CASSQNSRVLWNEQFF. Looking up the rest from reference TRBV19 and TRBJ2-1 gives the full variable domain: DGGITQSPKYLFRKEGQNVTLSCEQNLNHDAMYWYRQDPGQGLRLIYYSQIVNDFQKGDIAEGYSVSREKKESFPLTVTSAQKNPTAFYLCASSQNSRVLWNEQFFGPGTRLTVL.

The gene calls are TRBV5-8 and TRBJ1-5; 11 nucleotides agree with TRBD1. With 3 bases clipped from V and 5 bases from J, the junction kept 7 bases outside the gene matches. Germline values: CDR1 SGHTS, CDR2 YDEGEE. The CDR3 has 16 residues. The CDR3 DNA reads TGTGCCAGCAGCTGGGGGACAGGGGGGGGATATCAGCCCCAGCATTTT. Protein product: CASSWGTGGGYQPQHF.

The chain combines TRBV2 with TRBJ1-6, with TRBD1 matching over 8 bases. V lost 10 bases and J lost 7; bases outside the gene matches: 3. CDR1 SNHLY and CDR2 FYNNEI come from the germline V gene. This CDR3 has 12 residues. CDR3 residues: CATRQGNSPLHF. The CDR3, as DNA: TGTGCCACCCGACAGGGGAATTCACCCCTCCACTTT.

CDR3 loop: CAWSPVNTGVYGYTF. The CDR3 DNA sequence: TGTGCCTGGAGTCCAGTTAATACAGGTGTCTATGGCTACACCTTC. The chain employs TRBV30 and TRBJ1-2, with D possibly being TRBD1 (5 bases). Between the trimmed V and J ends, which lost 2 bases and 4 bases, there was a span of 17 bases. Germline loops: CDR1 GTSNPN, CDR2 SVGIG (reference sequence). The CDR3 sequence is 15 residues long.

This chain joins TRBV4-2 and TRBJ2-3; TRBD2 matches 9 bases. The germline V gene has CDR1 LGHNA and CDR2 YNFKEQ. The CDR3 has 17 residues. Trimming cost V 3 bases and J 7 bases; bases outside gene matches: 14. This CDR3 is CASSQDPAGGLLNTQYF. CDR3 DNA sequence: TGTGCCAGCAGCCAGGACCCAGCGGGGGGCCTCCTAAATACGCAGTATTTT.

The chain has TRBV6-5 and TRBJ2-3, with D possibly TRBD1 on 6 matching bases. Looked up from germline, CDR1 is MNHEY and CDR2 is SVGAGI. This CDR3 is built from 13 residues. The V end was cut by 6 bases, the J end by 2 bases, with 9 bases between. The CDR3, as DNA: TGTGCCAGCAGCCAGGGGTTCACAGATACGCAGTATTTT. It is translated as CASSQGFTDTQYF.

The chain links TRBV5-5 to TRBJ1-6, with 7 bases that match TRBD1. V lost 4 bases and J lost 5; bases outside the gene matches: 6. Germline V gene data show CDR1 as SGHKS and CDR2 as YYEKEE (reference sequence). The CDR3 totals 15 residues. The CDR3 protein is CASSRAGTDNSPLHF. The CDR3 DNA reads as TGTGCCAGCAGCCGTGCCGGGACAGATAATTCACCCCTCCACTTT.

V is TRBV2 and J is TRBJ2-3; 8 bases match TRBD2. Germline V gene lookup returns CDR1 SNHLY and CDR2 FYNNEI. The CDR3 is made up of 16 amino acids. The V and J ends lost 3 bases and 6 bases, in that order; junction bases with no gene match: 11. The CDR3 DNA reads as TGTGCCAGCAGTGACCCCAGCGGCGGGAGGTACGATACGCAGTATTTT. Encoded protein: CASSDPSGGRYDTQYF.

The rearrangement joins TRBV7-8 to TRBJ1-5, with D hard to call. The CDR3 covers 12 residues. V was trimmed by 0 bases and J by 6 bases, leaving 3 bases between them. The germline V gene has CDR1 SGHVS and CDR2 FQNEAQ. The DNA for the CDR3 is TGTGCCAGCAGCTTAGCGAGTCAGCCCCAGCATTTT. This gives the protein CASSLASQPQHF.

The V and J genes are TRBV5-4 and TRBJ2-5; tentative D call: TRBD1 (5 bases). Germline CDR1 reads SGHNT; CDR2 reads YYREEE (reference sequence). Trimming left V 5 bases short and J 1 base short, with 18 bases between. The CDR3 is 16 residues long. In DNA form, the CDR3 reads TGTGCCAGCAGTATTGATCCCGGTGGGGCCCAAGAGACCCAGTACTTC. As protein: CASSIDPGGAQETQYF.

In this sample, this clone turned up once. The chain combines TRBV4-2 with TRBJ1-4, with D perhaps TRBD1 (5 bases). Trimming shortened V by 0 bases and J by 2 bases, and 13 bases separated the two germline ends. Germline assignment: CDR1 LGHNA and CDR2 YNFKEQ. There are 17 residues in the CDR3. In nucleotides, the CDR3 is TGTGCCAGCAGCCAAGAGGGGCAACACTCTACTAATGAAAAACTGTTTTTT. Amino acid sequence: CASSQEGQHSTNEKLFF.

The chain has TRBV4-3 and TRBJ2-1, with a weak D call TRBD1 (7 bases). Germline CDR1 is LGHNA and CDR2 is YSLEER. V lost 0 bases to trimming and J lost 4 bases, with 16 bases between them. This CDR3 region has 17 residues. CDR3 nucleotide sequence: TGCGCCAGCAGCCAAGATCTTGGAGGGGGCCGGTACAATGAGCAGTTCTTC. It yields the protein CASSQDLGGGRYNEQFF.

The chain employs TRBV11-3 and TRBJ2-1; 10 bases align to TRBD2. With V trimmed by 3 bases and J by 3 bases, 8 bases remained unmatched. The CDR3 runs to 17 residues. The germline V gene has CDR1 SGHNT and CDR2 YENEEA. CDR3 sequence (DNA): TGTGCCAGCAGCTTGAGCGGGGGGGCCGGAATCTACAATGAGCAGTTCTTC. Protein: CASSLSGGAGIYNEQFF.

Worth noting for this clone: One end of the junction fails to match germline, which may point to a read error. The chain couples TRBV7-9 to TRBJ1-3; no clear D. There are 16 residues in the CDR3. In germline, CDR1 is SEHNR, CDR2 FQNEAQ (reference sequence). CDR3 coding DNA: TGTTCCAGCAGCTTAGAGGAGGGTCCATCAGGAAACACCATATATTTT. It is translated as CSSSLEEGPSGNTIYF.

This chain joins TRBV27 and TRBJ2-5; D might be TRBD2 (6 bases). Germline V CDR1 and CDR2: MNHEY, SMNVEV (reference sequence). V was trimmed by 2 bases and J by 2 bases, leaving 12 bases between them. This CDR3 contains 15 residues. Here the CDR3 DNA reads TGTGCCAGCAGTTTAATCGCGGGGTTACAAGAGACCCAGTACTTC. Residues: CASSLIAGLQETQYF.

The genes are TRBV6-7 and TRBJ1-4; a weak D match, TRBD1 (6 bases). Being an ORF, TRBV6-7 has a function that is uncertain. The V end lost 6 bases, the J end lost 11 bases, and 22 bases lay between the germline ends. There are 15 residues in the CDR3. This CDR3 is CASRGGGTLPSKLFF. The CDR3 nucleotides read TGTGCCAGCAGAGGGGGGGGGACCCTCCCTTCGAAACTGTTTTTT.

The rearrangement joins TRBV7-2 to TRBJ2-7; 7 positions match TRBD1. Germline V gene data show CDR1 as SGHTA and CDR2 as FQGNSA. The trim removed 5 bases at V and 3 bases at J, leaving 7 bases unmatched. The CDR3 runs to 14 residues. CDR3 sequence reads: CASSRTGQYYEQYF. The CDR3 bases are TGTGCCAGCAGCCGGACGGGACAGTACTACGAGCAGTACTTC.

The chain employs TRBV18 and TRBJ1-5; TRBD1 matches at 9 bases. This CDR3 is 15 amino acids long. V was clipped by 2 bases and J by 9 bases; unmatched bases: 8. Germline-derived CDR1 and CDR2 are KGHSH and LQKENI. CDR3 sequence reads: CASSPTGGIYRPQHF. The CDR3 region has the DNA TGTGCCAGCTCACCAACAGGGGGCATCTATCGGCCCCAGCATTTT.

V and J are TRBV4-1 and TRBJ1-1; D is unclear. This CDR3 has 13 amino acids. CDR1 is MGHRA, CDR2 YSYEKL, per germline. The V end lost 4 bases, the J end lost 0 bases, and 6 bases lay between the germline ends. The CDR3: CASSPPMNTEAFF. Here the CDR3 DNA reads TGCGCCAGCAGCCCACCTATGAACACTGAAGCTTTCTTT.

The CDR3 region has the DNA TGTGCCAGCAGTCCCGGAGGCGGGACCTACGAGCAGTACTTC. As protein: CASSPGGGTYEQYF. The chain has TRBV28 and TRBJ2-7, with D possibly matching TRBD2 (6 bases). The CDR3 sequence is 14 residues long. In germline, CDR1 is MDHEN, CDR2 SYDVKM. The germline V and J ends were trimmed by 5 bases and 2 bases, with 13 bases remaining between them.

The chain uses TRBV6-1 and TRBJ2-7; 9 nucleotides agree with TRBD2. Trimming removed 2 bases from V and 6 bases from J; junction bases left unmatched: 14. Germline lookup yields CDR1 MNHNS and CDR2 SASEGT. This CDR3 has 17 amino acids. The CDR3 sequence: CASSEIMRAGGPGEQYF. CDR3 bases: TGTGCCAGCAGTGAAATAATGCGGGCGGGGGGGCCGGGCGAGCAGTACTTC.

CDR3 region: CASSLDRVKGYTF. CDR3 DNA sequence: TGTGCCAGCAGCTTAGACAGGGTAAAGGGCTACACCTTC. The V gene is TRBV7-2, the J gene TRBJ1-2, with a tentative D call TRBD1 (6 bases). This CDR3 is built from 13 residues. Per the germline V gene, CDR1 is SGHTA and CDR2 is FQGNSA. Trimming removed 1 base at V and 8 bases at J, with 11 bases between.

This clone has a handful of counts. The V gene is TRBV5-4, the J gene TRBJ1-4; unclear D gene. The CDR3 extends over 13 amino acids. V was clipped by 3 bases and J by 1 base, with 4 bases between them. The germline CDR1 and CDR2 sequences are SGHNT and YYREEE (reference sequence). The CDR3 reads CASSSRTNEKLFF. CDR3 nucleotide sequence: TGTGCCAGCAGCTCTCGAACTAATGAAAAACTGTTTTTT.

This clone was picked up a small number of times. The V gene is TRBV5-6, the J gene TRBJ1-1; D gene uncertain. The CDR3 runs to 14 residues. Germline CDR1 and CDR2: SGHDT and YYEEEE. The germline V and J ends were trimmed by 3 bases and 1 base, with 10 bases remaining between them. The CDR3 DNA follows: TGTGCCAGCAGCTGGAGGCCAGGGAACACTGAAGCTTTCTTT. It encodes CASSWRPGNTEAFF.

Only one count was recorded for this clone. The V call is TRBV19, the J call TRBJ2-2; D gene uncertain. CDR3 length: 14 residues. Trimming cost V 5 bases and J 2 bases, with 9 bases left between them. Germline lookup yields CDR1 LNHDA and CDR2 SQIVND (reference sequence). The CDR3 DNA follows: TGTGCCAGTAGTCCTTTTCTCAACACCGGGGAGCTGTTTTTT. This sequence encodes CASSPFLNTGELFF.

The J gene is TRBJ2-3, the V gene TRBV18; D is unclear. The V gene lost 2 bases and the J gene lost 2 bases, with 11 bases spanning the gap. The CDR3 is 15 amino acids. The germline V gene has CDR1 KGHSH and CDR2 LQKENI. The CDR3 DNA follows: TGTGCCAGCTCACCATCAATCCAGGCCACAGATACGCAGTATTTT. It translates to CASSPSIQATDTQYF.

This rearrangement joins TRBV4-1 to TRBJ1-3; the D gene is possibly TRBD1 (6 bases). Germline assignment: CDR1 MGHRA and CDR2 YSYEKL. V was shortened by 1 base and J by 12 bases, with 10 bases between the two germline ends. The CDR3 extends over 12 amino acids. The DNA for the CDR3 is TGCGCCAGCAGCCAAGCAGGGGTTATCATATATTTT. This encodes CASSQAGVIIYF.

The chain couples TRBV19 to TRBJ2-3; TRBD1 might be the D (6 bases). CDR1 and CDR2 from the germline V gene are LNHDA and SQIVND (reference sequence). The CDR3 is 16 amino acids. V was shortened by 5 bases and J by 0 bases, with 15 bases between the two germline ends. CDR3 in amino acids: CASSWGQGPSTDTQYF. The CDR3, as DNA: TGTGCCAGTAGTTGGGGCCAGGGGCCTAGCACAGATACGCAGTATTTT.